This TCR beta chain was captured in a study of blood T cell repertoires in COVID-19. Trimming took 7 bases from V and 8 from J, leaving 17 bases between them. This CDR3 has 14 amino acids. Germline V CDR1 and CDR2: KGHDR, SFDVKD. Original processing notes: Counts of nucleated cells, estimated from reference gene primer amplification, were obtained. Using immunoSEQ multiplex PCR, the repertoire was profiled, and TCRdb retains in-frame clones only, with some absent. That table supplies the V and J calls and clone size; D and trimming were determined from the DNA. Among about 41,000 clones, more than 75% were seen once, and the ten largest hold roughly a quarter.

The sample comprised peripheral blood. The receptor comes from an elderly man with acute or convalescent COVID-19. The gene calls are TRBV24-1 and TRBJ2-1, with D maybe TRBD2 (6 bases). CDR3 sequence (DNA): TGTGCCACCAGGGGGACCGGACTACGCGATGAGCAGTTCTTC. It encodes CATRGTGLRDEQFF.